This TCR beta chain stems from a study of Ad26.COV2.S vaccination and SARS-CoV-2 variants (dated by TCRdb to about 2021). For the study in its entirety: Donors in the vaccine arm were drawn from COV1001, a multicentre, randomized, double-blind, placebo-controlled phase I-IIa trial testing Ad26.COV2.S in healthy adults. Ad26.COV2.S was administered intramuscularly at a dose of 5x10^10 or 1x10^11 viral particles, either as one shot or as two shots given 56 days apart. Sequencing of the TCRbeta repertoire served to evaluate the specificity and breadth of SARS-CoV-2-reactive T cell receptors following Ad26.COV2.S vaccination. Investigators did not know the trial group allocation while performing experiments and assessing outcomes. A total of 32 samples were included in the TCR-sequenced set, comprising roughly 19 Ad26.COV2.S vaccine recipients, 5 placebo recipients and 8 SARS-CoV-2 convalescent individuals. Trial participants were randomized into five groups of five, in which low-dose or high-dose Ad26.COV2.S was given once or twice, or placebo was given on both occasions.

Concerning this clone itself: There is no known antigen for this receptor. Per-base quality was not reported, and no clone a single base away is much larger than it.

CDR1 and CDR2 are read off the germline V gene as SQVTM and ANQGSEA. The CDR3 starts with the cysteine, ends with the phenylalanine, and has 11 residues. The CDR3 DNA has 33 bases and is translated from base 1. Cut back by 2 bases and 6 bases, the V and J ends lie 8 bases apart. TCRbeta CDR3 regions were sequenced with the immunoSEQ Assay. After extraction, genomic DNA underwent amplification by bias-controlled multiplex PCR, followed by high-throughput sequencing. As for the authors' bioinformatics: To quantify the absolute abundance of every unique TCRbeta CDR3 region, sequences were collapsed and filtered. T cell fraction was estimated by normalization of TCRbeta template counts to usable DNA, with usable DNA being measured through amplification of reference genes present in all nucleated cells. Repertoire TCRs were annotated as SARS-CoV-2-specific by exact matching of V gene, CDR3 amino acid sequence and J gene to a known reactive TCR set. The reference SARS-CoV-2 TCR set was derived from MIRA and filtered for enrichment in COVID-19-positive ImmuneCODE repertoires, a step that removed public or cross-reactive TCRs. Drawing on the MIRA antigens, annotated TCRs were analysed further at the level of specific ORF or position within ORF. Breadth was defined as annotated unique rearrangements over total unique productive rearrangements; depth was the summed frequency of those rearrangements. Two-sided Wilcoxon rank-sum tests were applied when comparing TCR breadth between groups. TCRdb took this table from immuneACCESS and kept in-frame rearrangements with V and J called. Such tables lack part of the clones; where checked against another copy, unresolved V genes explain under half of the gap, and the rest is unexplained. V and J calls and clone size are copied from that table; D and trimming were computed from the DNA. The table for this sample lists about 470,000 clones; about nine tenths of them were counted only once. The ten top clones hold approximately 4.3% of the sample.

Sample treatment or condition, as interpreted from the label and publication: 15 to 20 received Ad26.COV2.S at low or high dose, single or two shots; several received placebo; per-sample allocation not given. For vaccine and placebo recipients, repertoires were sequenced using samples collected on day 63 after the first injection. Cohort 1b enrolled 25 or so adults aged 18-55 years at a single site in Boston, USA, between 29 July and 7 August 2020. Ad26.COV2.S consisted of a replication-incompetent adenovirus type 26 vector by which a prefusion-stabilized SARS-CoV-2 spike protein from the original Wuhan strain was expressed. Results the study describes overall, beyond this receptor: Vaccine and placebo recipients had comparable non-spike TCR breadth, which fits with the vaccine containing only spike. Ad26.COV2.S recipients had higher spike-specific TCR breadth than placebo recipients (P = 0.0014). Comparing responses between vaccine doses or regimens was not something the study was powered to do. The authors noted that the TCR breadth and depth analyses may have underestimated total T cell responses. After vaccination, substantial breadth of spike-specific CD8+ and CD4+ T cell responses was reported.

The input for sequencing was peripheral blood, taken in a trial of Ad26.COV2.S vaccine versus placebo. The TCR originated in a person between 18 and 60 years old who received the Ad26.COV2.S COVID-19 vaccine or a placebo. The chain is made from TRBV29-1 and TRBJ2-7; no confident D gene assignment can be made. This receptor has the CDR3 CSVENGREQYF. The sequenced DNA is TGCAGCGTTGAAAATGGGCGCGAGCAGTACTTC.